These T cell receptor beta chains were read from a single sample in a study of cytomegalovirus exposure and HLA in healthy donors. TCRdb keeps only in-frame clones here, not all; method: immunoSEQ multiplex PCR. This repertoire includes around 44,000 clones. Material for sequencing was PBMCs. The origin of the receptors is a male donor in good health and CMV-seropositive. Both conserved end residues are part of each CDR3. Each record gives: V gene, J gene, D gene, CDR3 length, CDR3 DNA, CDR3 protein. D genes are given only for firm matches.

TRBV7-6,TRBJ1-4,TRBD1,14,TGTGCCAGCAGCCACAGGGGACCTTATGAAAAACTGTTTTTT,CASSHRGPYEKLFF
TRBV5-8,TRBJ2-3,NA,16,TGTGCCAGCAGCTTGTGGCCTAGCAGTCCCACAGATACGCAGTATTTT,CASSLWPSSPTDTQYF
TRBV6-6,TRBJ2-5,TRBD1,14,TGTGCCAGCAGTGGGACAGGGTTAGGAGAGACCCAGTACTTC,CASSGTGLGETQYF
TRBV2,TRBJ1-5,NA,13,TGTGCCAGCAGTGACGGGAGTAATCAGCCCCAGCATTTT,CASSDGSNQPQHF
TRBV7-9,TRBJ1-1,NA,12,TGTGCCAGCAGCTTTGCTCGCGGTGAAGCTTTCTTT,CASSFARGEAFF
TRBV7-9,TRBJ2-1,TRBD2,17,TGTGCCAGCAGCTTACCCAGCGGGGGTTTGGCGAACAATGAGCAGTTCTTC,CASSLPSGGLANNEQFF
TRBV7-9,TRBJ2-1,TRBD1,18,TGTGCCAGCAGCTACCTTGAGGGGACAGGTGGAGGGTACAATGAGCAGTTCTTC,CASSYLEGTGGGYNEQFF
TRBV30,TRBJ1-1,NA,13,TGTGCCTGGAGGGGGGGAGGGTACACTGAAGCTTTCTTT,CAWRGGGYTEAFF
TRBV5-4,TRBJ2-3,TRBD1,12,TGTGCCAGCAGCTCCGGACAGGGGGTTCGGTATTTT,CASSSGQGVRYF
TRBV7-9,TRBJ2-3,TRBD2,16,TGTGCCAGCAGCCCCCCGGCGGGGGGATTTACAGATACGCAGTATTTT,CASSPPAGGFTDTQYF
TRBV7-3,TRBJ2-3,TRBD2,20,TGTGCCAGCAGCCACACCCCGCGGGTTGTGGGGGGGAAACTCACAGATACGCAGTATTTT,CASSHTPRVVGGKLTDTQYF
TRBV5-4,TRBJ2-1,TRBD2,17,TGTGCCAGCAGCTTGGGGGTCGGCGGGGGAACCTACAATGAGCAGTTCTTC,CASSLGVGGGTYNEQFF
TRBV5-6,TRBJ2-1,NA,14,TGTGCCAGCAGCTTGGGACAGGCCTTCAATGAGCAGTTCTTC,CASSLGQAFNEQFF
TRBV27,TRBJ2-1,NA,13,TGTGCCAGCAGTTTACCTAACTACAATGAGCAGTTCTTC,CASSLPNYNEQFF
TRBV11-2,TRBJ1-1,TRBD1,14,TGTGCCAGCAGCTCCGACAGGGGAGTAACTGAAGCTTTCTTT,CASSSDRGVTEAFF
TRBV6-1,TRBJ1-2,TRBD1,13,TGTGCCAGCCGACAGGGGGCAAGGTATGGCTACACCTTC,CASRQGARYGYTF
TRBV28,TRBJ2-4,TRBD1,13,TGTGCCAGCAGACCGACAGGGGGGAACATTCAGTACTTC,CASRPTGGNIQYF
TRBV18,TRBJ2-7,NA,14,TGTGCCAGCTCACCACCGACAGGTCCCTACGAGCAGTACTTC,CASSPPTGPYEQYF
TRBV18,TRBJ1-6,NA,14,TGTGCCAGCTCAACCGGACAGAATTTTTCACCCCTCCACTTT,CASSTGQNFSPLHF
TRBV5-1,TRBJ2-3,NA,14,TGCGCCAGCAGCTTGGACCCAGGCCCAGATACGCAGTATTTT,CASSLDPGPDTQYF
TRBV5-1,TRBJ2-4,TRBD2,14,TGCGCCAGCAGCCTAACTAGCGGGGCAAACATTCAGTACTTC,CASSLTSGANIQYF
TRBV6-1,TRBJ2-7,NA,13,TGTGCCAGCAGTGAGCTTGGGGCTTACGAGCAGTACTTC,CASSELGAYEQYF
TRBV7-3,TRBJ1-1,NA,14,TGTGCCAGCAGCCCCGGGCCGGGGTGGACTGAAGCTTTCTTT,CASSPGPGWTEAFF
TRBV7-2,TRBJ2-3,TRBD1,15,TGTGCCAGCAGCCCGCGGACAGGGGCTTCAGATACGCAGTATTTT,CASSPRTGASDTQYF
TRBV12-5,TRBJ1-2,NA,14,TGTGCTAGTGGTTTGCACAGGCCAGACTATGGCTACACCTTC,CASGLHRPDYGYTF
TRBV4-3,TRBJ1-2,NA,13,TGCGCCAGCAGCCAAGATTTCGGTTATGGCTACACCTTC,CASSQDFGYGYTF
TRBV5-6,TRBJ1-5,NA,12,TGTGCCAGCAGCTTTATGAATCAGCCCCAGCATTTT,CASSFMNQPQHF
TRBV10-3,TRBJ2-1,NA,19,TGTGCCATCAGCCCGGACAGGCCGGGGGGGCCCCTCGTGGTCAATGAGCAGTTCTTC,CAISPDRPGGPLVVNEQFF
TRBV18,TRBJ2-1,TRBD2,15,TGTGCCAGCTCACCACCGGCGGGGGGGCAGACTGAGCAGTTCTTC,CASSPPAGGQTEQFF
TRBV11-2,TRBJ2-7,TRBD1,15,TGTGCCAGCAGCCACTCCGGGACAGGGGCCTACGAGCAGTACTTC,CASSHSGTGAYEQYF
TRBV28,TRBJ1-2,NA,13,TGTGCCAGCAGTTGGGCAGGGTTCTATGGCTACACCTTC,CASSWAGFYGYTF
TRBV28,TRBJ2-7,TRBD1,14,TGTGCCAGCAGTTCGACAGGGGGTAGCTACGAGCAGTACTTC,CASSSTGGSYEQYF
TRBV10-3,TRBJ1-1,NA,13,TGTGCCATCAGTGGACAGATTAACACTGAAGCTTTCTTT,CAISGQINTEAFF
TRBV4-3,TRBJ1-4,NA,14,TGCGCCAGCAGCCAAGAACCTCGGTCCGAAAAACTGTTTTTT,CASSQEPRSEKLFF
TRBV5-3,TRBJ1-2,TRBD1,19,TGTGCCAGAAGCTTGGCCAGAAAGGTGAATAGGACAGGAAACTATGGCTACACCTTC,CARSLARKVNRTGNYGYTF
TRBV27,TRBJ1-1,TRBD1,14,TGTGCCAGCAGACTGACAGGGGGGAACACTGAAGCTTTCTTT,CASRLTGGNTEAFF
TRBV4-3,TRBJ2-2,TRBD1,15,TGCGCCGGCAGCCAGGAGAGACAGGGAACCGGGGAGCTGTTTTTT,CAGSQERQGTGELFF
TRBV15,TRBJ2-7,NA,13,TGTGCCACCAGCAGAACACAGGGCTACGAGCAGTACTTC,CATSRTQGYEQYF
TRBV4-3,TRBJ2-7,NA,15,TGCGCCAGCAGCCCCCGGGACACGCGTAACTACGAGCAGTACTTC,CASSPRDTRNYEQYF
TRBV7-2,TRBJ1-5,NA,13,TGTGCCAGCAGCTTAGTGGCAGATCAGCCCCAGCATTTT,CASSLVADQPQHF
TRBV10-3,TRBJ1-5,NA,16,TGTGCCACCGACCGTTACCACAGGTATAGCAATCAGCCCCAGCATTTT,CATDRYHRYSNQPQHF
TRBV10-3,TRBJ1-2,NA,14,TGTGCCATCAGTGAGAGTGGTGCAGTGTATGGCTACACCTTC,CAISESGAVYGYTF
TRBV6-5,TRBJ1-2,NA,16,TGTGCCAGCAGTTACTCCGGGGGGAACAGTAACTATGGCTACACCTTC,CASSYSGGNSNYGYTF
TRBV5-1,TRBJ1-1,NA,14,TGCGCCAGCAGCTGGGGGGGGCATGGGACTGAAGCTTTCTTT,CASSWGGHGTEAFF
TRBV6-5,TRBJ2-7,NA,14,TGTGCCAGCAGTTATTGGCAGGGTACCTACGAGCAGTACTTC,CASSYWQGTYEQYF
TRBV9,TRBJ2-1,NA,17,TGTGCCAGCTCCCCAGCTCGGGGGACAGAGCTTTACAATGAGCAGTTCTTC,CASSPARGTELYNEQFF
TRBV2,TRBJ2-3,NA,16,TGTGCCAGCAGTGAATCAGCGGTCGGGCCCACAGATACGCAGTATTTT,CASSESAVGPTDTQYF
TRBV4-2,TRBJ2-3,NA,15,TGTGCCAGCAGTCCGGACTACGATCGCACAGATACGCAGTATTTT,CASSPDYDRTDTQYF
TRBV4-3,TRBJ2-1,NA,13,TGCGCCAGCAGCCGAATTGCGCTAGGAGAGCAGTTCTTC,CASSRIALGEQFF
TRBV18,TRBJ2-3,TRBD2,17,TGTGCCAGCTCACCACCGCAGGGCGGGGGTATCACAGATACGCAGTATTTT,CASSPPQGGGITDTQYF
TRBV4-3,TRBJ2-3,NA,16,TGCGCCAGCAGCCAGGGCGCAGGGGGGCACACAGATACGCAGTATTTT,CASSQGAGGHTDTQYF
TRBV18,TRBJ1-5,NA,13,TGTGCCAGCTCAAGGGAGGAGGGTCAGCCCCAGCATTTT,CASSREEGQPQHF
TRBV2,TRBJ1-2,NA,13,TGTGCCAGCAGTGATGACACAGCCTATGGCTACACCTTC,CASSDDTAYGYTF
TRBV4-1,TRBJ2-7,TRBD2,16,TGCGCCAGCAGCCAAGCCCCAGCGGGGGGCACCTACGAGCAGTACTTC,CASSQAPAGGTYEQYF
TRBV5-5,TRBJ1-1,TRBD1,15,TGTGCCAGCAGCTACGGGACAGGGCTGGCCCGTGAAGCTTTCTTT,CASSYGTGLAREAFF